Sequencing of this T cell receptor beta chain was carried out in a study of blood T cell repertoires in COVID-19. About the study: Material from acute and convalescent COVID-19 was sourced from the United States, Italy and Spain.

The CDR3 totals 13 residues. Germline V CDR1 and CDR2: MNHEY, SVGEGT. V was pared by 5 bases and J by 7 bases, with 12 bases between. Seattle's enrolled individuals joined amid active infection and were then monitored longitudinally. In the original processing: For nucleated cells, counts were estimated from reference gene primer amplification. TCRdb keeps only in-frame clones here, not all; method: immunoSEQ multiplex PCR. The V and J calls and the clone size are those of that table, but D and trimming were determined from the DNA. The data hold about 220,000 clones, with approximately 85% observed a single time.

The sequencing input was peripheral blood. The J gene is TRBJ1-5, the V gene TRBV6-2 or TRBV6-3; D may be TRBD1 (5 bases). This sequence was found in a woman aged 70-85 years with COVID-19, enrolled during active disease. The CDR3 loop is CASSILRGQPQHF. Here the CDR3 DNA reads TGTGCCAGCAGTATTCTTCGGGGGCAGCCCCAGCATTTT.